The 17 T cell receptor beta chains in this list originate from one sample, sequenced in a study of blood T cell repertoires in COVID-19. Using immunoSEQ multiplex PCR, the repertoire was profiled, and TCRdb retains in-frame clones only, with some absent. This sample has fewer than 350,000 clones, with more than 75% found just once. The sequenced sample was PBMCs or T cells enriched from blood (not recorded which). The source of these receptors is an older woman in a cohort exposed to, infected with or recovered from COVID-19 (not recorded which).

V and J are TRBV2 and TRBJ2-3, with a possible D match to TRBD2 (6 bases). Trimming stripped 3 bases from V and 2 bases from J, with 12 bases between. Germline-derived CDR1 and CDR2 are SNHLY and FYNNEI. The length of the CDR3 is 15 residues. CDR3 DNA: TGTGCCAGCAGTGATATGGCGGGGTCCACAGATACGCAGTATTTT. It yields the protein CASSDMAGSTDTQYF.

In its sample, this clone was seen once. The V and J genes are TRBV5-4 and TRBJ2-5; TRBD2 agrees at 10 bases. The germline gives CDR1 SGHNT, CDR2 YYREEE (reference sequence). This CDR3 comprises 16 residues. J lost 5 bases, V lost 5 bases, and 12 bases had no gene match. For the CDR3, the DNA is TGTGCCAGCAGGTCGTCTAGCGGGAGAGGGTGGGAGACCCAGTACTTC. Its protein product is CASRSSSGRGWETQYF.

J is TRBJ1-2 and V is TRBV19, with 10 bases that match TRBD1. The germline gives CDR1 LNHDA, CDR2 SQIVND (reference sequence). The ends lost 7 bases at V and 3 bases at J; junction bases unmatched: 8. The CDR3 consists of 15 residues. CDR3 DNA sequence: TGTGCCAGTAAGCTACAGACAGGGGGCCACTATGGCTACACCTTC. It yields the protein CASKLQTGGHYGYTF.

The table lists this clone with a count of one. This chain links TRBV5-4 with TRBJ2-7; 9 nucleotides line up with TRBD2. Germline V gene data show CDR1 as SGHNT and CDR2 as YYREEE (reference sequence). With V trimmed by 4 bases and J by 5 bases, 10 bases remained unmatched. CDR3 length: 15 residues. The DNA for the CDR3 is TGTGCCAGCAGCACCAATGGACTAGCGAGCCACGAGCAGTACTTC. As protein: CASSTNGLASHEQYF.

The genes are TRBV5-3 and TRBJ1-1; D call uncertain. TRBV5-3 is an open reading frame, and its role is uncertain. This CDR3 has 11 residues. Trimming stripped 7 bases from V and 3 bases from J, with 7 bases between. The CDR3 coding sequence is TGTGCCAGACCGGTGTACACTGAAGCTTTCTTT. Translating gives CARPVYTEAFF.

The chain employs TRBV9 and TRBJ2-1, with 9 nucleotides matching TRBD2. The CDR3 contains 17 residues. Losses at the gene ends were 0 bases for V and 0 bases for J; bases not matched to a gene: 4. In germline, CDR1 is SGDLS, CDR2 YYNGEE. This CDR3 reads CASSVGLADDSYNEQFF. In DNA, the CDR3 is TGTGCCAGCAGCGTAGGACTAGCGGATGACTCCTACAATGAGCAGTTCTTC.

V and J are TRBV19 and TRBJ1-3, with D uncertain. Germline V CDR1 and CDR2: LNHDA, SQIVND (reference sequence). CDR3 length equals 14 residues. Trimming left V 6 bases short and J 4 bases short, with 13 bases between. The CDR3 sequence is CASSYLASGNTIYF. The CDR3 DNA follows: TGTGCCAGTAGCTACCTCGCCTCAGGAAACACCATATATTTT.

This chain uses TRBV4-2 with TRBJ2-3, with 8 nucleotides matching TRBD2. Germline V CDR1 and CDR2: LGHNA, YNFKEQ. The junction had 2 bases not matched to a gene; V was cut back by 0 bases and J by 0 bases. CDR3 length: 16 amino acids. CDR3 loop: CASSQDSGTSTDTQYF. DNA of the CDR3: TGTGCCAGCAGCCAAGATAGCGGGACTAGCACAGATACGCAGTATTTT.

J is TRBJ1-1 and V is TRBV7-9; TRBD1 might be the D (6 bases). Trimming took off 7 bases at V and 1 base at J, with 16 bases between the two ends. This CDR3 has 15 amino acids. Germline V lookup: CDR1 SEHNR, CDR2 FQNEAQ (reference sequence). The CDR3 nucleotides are TGTGCCAGCACCGCCAGCGGGGGCTCGAACACTGAAGCTTTCTTT. This sequence encodes CASTASGGSNTEAFF.

The chain joins TRBV19 to TRBJ1-1, with TRBD1 identical over 7 bases. CDR1 is LNHDA, CDR2 SQIVND, per germline (reference sequence). The CDR3 sequence is 14 residues long. Unmatched junction bases numbered 7, after V lost 5 bases and J lost 4 bases. CDR3 coding DNA: TGTGCCAGTAGTCCCCGACAGGGAGGCACTGAAGCTTTCTTT. Translation: CASSPRQGGTEAFF.

This chain links TRBV28 with TRBJ1-5; TRBD1 aligns across 10 bases. CDR3 length equals 15 residues. V lost 6 bases, J lost 6 bases, and 8 bases stayed unmatched. CDR1 is MDHEN, CDR2 SYDVKM, per germline. The CDR3 DNA follows: TGTGCCAGCAGCCTGCGACAGGGGGCAGCTCAGCCCCAGCATTTT. Translated: CASSLRQGAAQPQHF.

CDR3 sequence reads: CASSLSGAGSPLHF. The CDR3 coding sequence is TGTGCCAGCAGCTTAAGCGGGGCAGGATCACCCCTCCACTTT. The chain is built from TRBV7-2 and TRBJ1-6, with D possibly matching TRBD1 (5 bases). Deletions cut 2 bases from V and 10 bases from J, with 12 bases between. From germline, CDR1 is SGHTA and CDR2 FQGNSA. CDR3 length equals 14 residues.

The chain uses TRBV7-2 and TRBJ2-1, with 12 bases matching TRBD2. V trimming: 1 base; J trimming: 2 bases; junction bases outside the gene matches: 6. This CDR3 is built from 18 residues. Per germline, CDR1 SGHTA and CDR2 FQGNSA. CDR3 loop: CASSLVRSSGRAYNEQFF. DNA for the CDR3: TGTGCCAGCAGCTTAGTTCGGTCTAGCGGGAGGGCCTACAATGAGCAGTTCTTC.

The rearrangement joins TRBV5-1 to TRBJ1-2; 7 nucleotides match TRBD1. The CDR3 has 16 amino acids. J gave up 4 bases and V 4 bases, and 13 bases lay outside the gene matches. Germline V gene data show CDR1 as SGHRS and CDR2 as YFSETQ. The CDR3 bases are TGCGCCAGCAGCGGCCGCGGGACAGAGCGCTCCTATGGCTACACCTTC. It is translated as CASSGRGTERSYGYTF.

The chain employs TRBV11-2 and TRBJ2-1; 11 bases agree with TRBD2. After removal of 4 bases from V and 4 bases from J, the junction contained 9 bases not matched to a gene. The length of the CDR3 is 17 residues. Germline V gene data show CDR1 as SGHAT and CDR2 as FQNNGV. This CDR3 reads CASSSLAGGPGYNEQFF. DNA of the CDR3: TGTGCCAGCAGCTCGTTAGCGGGAGGGCCGGGGTACAATGAGCAGTTCTTC. The complete variable domain, with remaining parts taken from reference TRBV11-2 and TRBJ2-1, reads EAGVAQSPRYKIIEKRQSVAFWCNPISGHATLYWYQQILGQGPKLLIQFQNNGVVDDSQLPKDRFSAERLKGVDSTLKIQPAKLEDSAVYLCASSSLAGGPGYNEQFFGPGTRLTVL.

J is TRBJ2-7 and V is TRBV2; 9 positions agree with TRBD2. The germline CDR1 and CDR2 sequences are SNHLY and FYNNEI. The CDR3 has 15 amino acids. After removal of 7 bases from V and 2 bases from J, the junction contained 9 bases not matched to a gene. As DNA, the CDR3 is TGTGCCAGCATAGGTAGGCGGGAGGGAGCCTACGAGCAGTACTTC. It is translated as CASIGRREGAYEQYF.

The chain joins TRBV15 to TRBJ1-5, with 12 bases that match TRBD1. The CDR3 runs to 19 residues. After removal of 0 bases from V and 6 bases from J, the junction contained 12 bases not matched to a gene. In germline, CDR1 is LNHNV, CDR2 YYDKDF (reference sequence). The CDR3 here is CATSRDQRGQGARSQPQHF. The DNA of the CDR3 is TGTGCCACCAGCAGAGATCAGAGGGGACAGGGGGCGCGGAGTCAGCCCCAGCATTTT.